The 28 T cell receptor beta chains below come from one sample, sequenced in a study of T cells in localized non-small cell lung cancer. Some clones are missing from TCRdb's copy, which holds only in-frame ones; the method was immunoSEQ multiplex PCR. The data contain tens of thousands of clones, around four fifths of them singletons. The specimen was peripheral blood, collected before any cancer treatment. The source is a female donor aged 60 or older with stage I lung adenocarcinoma.

The chain combines TRBV6-1 with TRBJ2-3, with D possibly matching TRBD1 (6 bases). This CDR3 comprises 11 residues. V lost 7 bases to trimming and J lost 10 bases, with 12 bases between them. Germline CDR1 reads MNHNS; CDR2 reads SASEGT. The CDR3 DNA reads as TGTGCCAGCAATCTACAGGGCGCGCAGTATTTT. The encoded protein is CASNLQGAQYF.

V is TRBV11-2 and J is TRBJ2-1; TRBD1 matches 8 bases. V was clipped by 4 bases and J by 5 bases; unmatched bases: 13. Germline loops: CDR1 SGHAT, CDR2 FQNNGV. This CDR3 is 17 amino acids long. The CDR3: CASSSRLGQGGDNEQFF. The DNA of the CDR3 is TGTGCCAGCAGCTCGCGTTTAGGACAGGGTGGCGACAATGAGCAGTTCTTC.

This chain connects TRBV5-5 to TRBJ1-5; no firm D call. Per germline, CDR1 SGHKS and CDR2 YYEKEE (reference sequence). The germline V and J ends were trimmed by 0 bases and 0 bases, with 7 bases remaining between them. The length of the CDR3 is 15 residues. The CDR3 loop is CASSLGVHSNQPQHF. In DNA form, the CDR3 reads TGTGCCAGCAGCTTGGGAGTGCATAGCAATCAGCCCCAGCATTTT.

This clone has only a few counts. The V and J genes are TRBV5-4 and TRBJ2-2; D gene unclear. The ends were cut back, 0 bases at V and 4 bases at J, with 1 base in the middle. In germline, CDR1 is SGHNT, CDR2 YYREEE (reference sequence). This CDR3 has 12 residues. CDR3 sequence reads: CASSLATGELFF. CDR3 DNA: TGTGCCAGCAGCTTGGCCACCGGGGAGCTGTTTTTT.

This clone was counted between two and nine times. The chain combines TRBV5-1 with TRBJ1-2; TRBD1 matches at 8 bases. Germline CDR1 reads SGHRS; CDR2 reads YFSETQ. Unmatched junction bases numbered 9, after V lost 4 bases and J lost 7 bases. There are 14 residues in the CDR3. The CDR3 bases are TGCGCCAGCAGCACCGGGACAGGAAGAGTTGGCTACACCTTC. This sequence encodes CASSTGTGRVGYTF.

This clone was detected once. The chain is built from TRBV19 and TRBJ2-2; D uncertain. The CDR3 has 13 residues. CDR1 is LNHDA, CDR2 SQIVND, per germline (reference sequence). The germline V and J ends were trimmed by 7 bases and 5 bases, with 11 bases remaining between them. CDR3 protein: CASTDMGTGELFF. CDR3 DNA: TGTGCCAGTACCGACATGGGTACCGGGGAGCTGTTTTTT. Drawing the rest from reference TRBV19 and TRBJ2-2, the complete variable domain is DGGITQSPKYLFRKEGQNVTLSCEQNLNHDAMYWYRQDPGQGLRLIYYSQIVNDFQKGDIAEGYSVSREKKESFPLTVTSAQKNPTAFYLCASTDMGTGELFFGEGSRLTVL.

The rearrangement joins TRBV5-1 to TRBJ2-3; D gene ambiguous. Deletions cut 1 base from V and 6 bases from J, with 12 bases between. Germline V gene data show CDR1 as SGHRS and CDR2 as YFSETQ. This CDR3 is built from 14 residues. CDR3 DNA sequence: TGCGCCAGCAGCTTGCTAAGCCCCGACGATACGCAGTATTTT. Translating it yields CASSLLSPDDTQYF. Based on the CDR3 plus reference TRBV5-1 and TRBJ2-3, the full variable domain is KAGVTQTPRYLIKTRGQQVTLSCSPISGHRSVSWYQQTPGQGLQFLFEYFSETQRNKGNFPGRFSGRQFSNSRSEMNVSTLELGDSALYLCASSLLSPDDTQYFGPGTRLTVL.

The table lists this clone with a few counts. The chain uses TRBV29-1 and TRBJ1-2, with D tentatively TRBD1 (5 bases). Germline V CDR1 and CDR2: SQVTM, ANQGSEA. The CDR3 has 10 amino acids. V shed 6 bases and J shed 11 bases, with 13 bases lying between them. The chain's CDR3 is CSVGGEVYTF. The CDR3 nucleotides read TGCAGCGTCGGGGGTGAGGTGTACACCTTC.

The J gene is TRBJ2-3, the V gene TRBV5-1; 9 positions agree with TRBD1. This CDR3 region has 15 residues. V was clipped by 4 bases and J by 3 bases; unmatched bases: 6. Per the germline V gene, CDR1 is SGHRS and CDR2 is YFSETQ. The CDR3, as DNA: TGCGCCAGCAGCCCCGGGACAGGGAAGACAGATACGCAGTATTTT. Translating gives CASSPGTGKTDTQYF.

The rearrangement links TRBV6-5 to TRBJ1-1; no reliable D call. V was shortened by 8 bases and J by 2 bases, with 12 bases between the two germline ends. This CDR3 has 13 residues. In germline, CDR1 is MNHEY, CDR2 SVGAGI. The CDR3 region has the DNA TGTGCCAGCTCGGATGTTCCTAACACTGAAGCTTTCTTT. It specifies CASSDVPNTEAFF.

The rearrangement links TRBV25-1 to TRBJ2-3; no definite D call. Between the trimmed V and J ends, which lost 8 bases and 7 bases, there was a span of 10 bases. This CDR3 spans 11 amino acids. In germline, CDR1 is MGHDK, CDR2 SYGVNS. CDR3 nucleotides: TGTGCCAGCTCGAAGGAGTATACGCAGTATTTT. It translates to CASSKEYTQYF.

Only one count was recorded for this clone. The chain links TRBV6-5 to TRBJ1-2; maybe TRBD1 (5 bases). The ends were cut back, 6 bases at V and 1 base at J, with 9 bases in the middle. Per the germline V gene, CDR1 is MNHEY and CDR2 is SVGAGI. The CDR3 covers 13 residues. CDR3 in amino acids: CASRPDSNYGYTF. The DNA of the CDR3 is TGTGCCAGCAGGCCCGACAGTAACTATGGCTACACCTTC.

This chain uses TRBV18 with TRBJ2-1; no reliable D call. V lost 3 bases to trimming and J lost 7 bases, with 13 bases between them. Germline loops: CDR1 KGHSH, CDR2 LQKENI. This CDR3 contains 14 residues. CDR3 loop: CASSPTARVNEQFF. In DNA form, the CDR3 reads TGTGCCAGCTCACCTACTGCTAGGGTTAATGAGCAGTTCTTC.

V is TRBV6-5 and J is TRBJ1-2, with a tentative D call TRBD1 (6 bases). The V end was cut by 2 bases, the J end by 3 bases, with 10 bases between. The CDR3 is 14 amino acids. Germline CDR1 is MNHEY and CDR2 is SVGAGI. CDR3 in amino acids: CASSYNRADYGYTF. The CDR3 bases are TGTGCCAGCAGTTACAACAGGGCGGACTATGGCTACACCTTC.

The chain links TRBV19 to TRBJ2-7; D unresolved. Between the trimmed V and J ends, which lost 3 bases and 3 bases, there was a span of 15 bases. This CDR3 is built from 15 residues. Germline CDR1 and CDR2: LNHDA and SQIVND (reference sequence). The CDR3 is CASSMRLDNYYEQYF. The CDR3, as DNA: TGTGCCAGTAGTATGAGGCTAGATAATTACTACGAGCAGTACTTC. The full variable domain, in which reference TRBV19 and TRBJ2-7 provide the parts outside the CDR3, is DGGITQSPKYLFRKEGQNVTLSCEQNLNHDAMYWYRQDPGQGLRLIYYSQIVNDFQKGDIAEGYSVSREKKESFPLTVTSAQKNPTAFYLCASSMRLDNYYEQYFGPGTRLTVT.

This rearrangement joins TRBV2 to TRBJ2-7, with D tentatively TRBD2 (5 bases). CDR1 SNHLY and CDR2 FYNNEI come from the germline V gene. V lost 8 bases to trimming and J lost 3 bases, with 14 bases between them. The CDR3 has 13 amino acids. This CDR3 reads CASLRESNYEQYF. The CDR3 DNA reads as TGTGCCAGCCTCCGGGAAAGCAACTACGAGCAGTACTTC. Drawing the rest from reference TRBV2 and TRBJ2-7, the complete variable domain is EPEVTQTPSHQVTQMGQEVILRCVPISNHLYFYWYRQILGQKVEFLVSFYNNEISEKSEIFDDQFSVERPDGSNFTLKIRSTKLEDSAMYFCASLRESNYEQYFGPGTRLTVT.

The chain employs TRBV6-5 and TRBJ1-2; 12 positions agree with TRBD1. The CDR3 has 14 amino acids. V gave up 5 bases and J gave up 8 bases; unmatched junction bases: 6. From germline, CDR1 is MNHEY and CDR2 SVGAGI. CDR3 DNA: TGTGCCAGCAGTGCCTGGGGACAGGGGGCGGGCTACACCTTC. Its translation: CASSAWGQGAGYTF.

This clone has a handful of counts. The V gene is TRBV11-2, the J gene TRBJ1-1; D gene uncertain. This CDR3 region has 12 residues. The V end lost 3 bases, the J end lost 4 bases, and 6 bases lay between the germline ends. The germline V gene encodes CDR1 SGHAT and CDR2 FQNNGV. The CDR3 here is CASSFSFTEAFF. The CDR3 DNA follows: TGTGCCAGCAGCTTTTCATTCACTGAAGCTTTCTTT.

The V and J genes are TRBV30 and TRBJ1-2; no clear D. Per germline, CDR1 GTSNPN and CDR2 SVGIG (reference sequence). The CDR3 is made up of 15 amino acids. V lost 0 bases and J 1 base, leaving 12 bases between the germline ends. CDR3 nucleotides: TGTGCCTGGAGTGTAAAAGGGCTGATTAACTATGGCTACACCTTC. This translates into CAWSVKGLINYGYTF.

CDR3 DNA: TGTGCCAGCAGCAGGCAAGGTAGCTCTGGAAACACCATATATTTT. This gives the protein CASSRQGSSGNTIYF. The chain joins TRBV9 to TRBJ1-3; no clear D. The CDR3 consists of 15 residues. V gave up 4 bases and J gave up 0 bases, with 11 bases separating them. CDR1 is SGDLS and CDR2 is YYNGEE in the germline V gene.

This chain links TRBV6-1 with TRBJ1-3; 7 bases agree with TRBD1. The V gene end was trimmed by 6 bases and the J gene end by 3 bases; junction bases not matched to a gene: 8. The germline V gene encodes CDR1 MNHNS and CDR2 SASEGT. The CDR3 runs 15 residues. The DNA of the CDR3 is TGTGCCAGCAGCTCAACGACAGGGTTTGGAAACACCATATATTTT. The encoded protein is CASSSTTGFGNTIYF.

V gene TRBV30 combines with J gene TRBJ2-2; D may match TRBD1 or TRBD2 (5 bases each). This CDR3 spans 14 amino acids. V gave up 5 bases and J gave up 6 bases, with 16 bases separating them. Germline CDR1 GTSNPN, CDR2 SVGIG (reference sequence). The CDR3 DNA follows: TGTGCCTGGGGGGGTGTGACTCCGGCCGGGGAGCTGTTTTTT. Its translation is CAWGGVTPAGELFF. The full variable domain, completed using reference TRBV30 and TRBJ2-2, is SQTIHQWPATLVQPVGSPLSLECTVEGTSNPNLYWYRQAAGRGLQLLFYSVGIGQISSEVPQNLSASRPQDRQFILSSKKLLLSDSGFYLCAWGGVTPAGELFFGEGSRLTVL.

The chain couples TRBV20-1 to TRBJ1-2; D is unresolved. The CDR3 sequence is 11 residues long. The germline CDR1 and CDR2 sequences are DFQATT and SNEGSKA (reference sequence). Trimming took 1 base from V and 7 from J, leaving 7 bases between them. The CDR3 DNA follows: TGCAGTGCTAGAGTTCCAGGTGGCTACACCTTC. Its translation: CSARVPGGYTF.

The rearrangement joins TRBV14 to TRBJ2-1, with a weak D call TRBD1 (5 bases). Between the trimmed V and J ends, which lost 1 base and 4 bases, there was a span of 8 bases. The CDR3 contains 14 residues. Germline V gene lookup returns CDR1 SGHDN and CDR2 FVKESK. In DNA, the CDR3 is TGTGCCAGCAGCCAAGGGGGCAGTTACAATGAGCAGTTCTTC. Its protein product is CASSQGGSYNEQFF.

V gene TRBV10-3 combines with J gene TRBJ1-2, with 7 nucleotides matching TRBD1. CDR3 size: 14 residues. Germline assignment: CDR1 ENHRY and CDR2 SYGVKD. V dropped 5 bases and J dropped 4; count of bases not matched to a gene: 7. In nucleotides, the CDR3 is TGTGCCATCAGTACAGGGGAGCGGGTCTATGGCTACACCTTC. Its protein is CAISTGERVYGYTF.

This rearrangement joins TRBV30 to TRBJ2-1; TRBD2 agrees at 8 bases. Germline V gene sequence: CDR1 GTSNPN, CDR2 SVGIG (reference sequence). The CDR3 sequence is 14 residues long. V dropped 4 bases and J dropped 3; count of bases not matched to a gene: 5. This chain's CDR3 is CAWTSGSGYNEQFF. The CDR3 DNA is TGTGCCTGGACCAGCGGGAGTGGCTACAATGAGCAGTTCTTC. The variable domain in full, with the rest retrieved from reference TRBV30 and TRBJ2-1, is SQTIHQWPATLVQPVGSPLSLECTVEGTSNPNLYWYRQAAGRGLQLLFYSVGIGQISSEVPQNLSASRPQDRQFILSSKKLLLSDSGFYLCAWTSGSGYNEQFFGPGTRLTVL.

The chain carries TRBV14 and TRBJ1-3, with D maybe TRBD1 (6 bases). Trimming removed 2 bases from V and 4 bases from J, with 12 bases in between. This CDR3 has 15 residues. Germline-derived CDR1 and CDR2 are SGHDN and FVKESK. CDR3 amino acids: CASSQPTGLGNTIYF. CDR3 DNA: TGTGCCAGCAGCCAACCCACAGGGCTCGGAAACACCATATATTTT.

This clone was counted only a few times. The chain has TRBV19 and TRBJ2-7; D uncertain. Germline values: CDR1 LNHDA, CDR2 SQIVND (reference sequence). The CDR3 is 12 residues long. The V gene lost 3 bases and the J gene lost 3 bases, with 6 bases spanning the gap. The CDR3 spells CASSIPGYEQYF. CDR3 DNA sequence: TGTGCCAGTAGTATTCCCGGCTACGAGCAGTACTTC.